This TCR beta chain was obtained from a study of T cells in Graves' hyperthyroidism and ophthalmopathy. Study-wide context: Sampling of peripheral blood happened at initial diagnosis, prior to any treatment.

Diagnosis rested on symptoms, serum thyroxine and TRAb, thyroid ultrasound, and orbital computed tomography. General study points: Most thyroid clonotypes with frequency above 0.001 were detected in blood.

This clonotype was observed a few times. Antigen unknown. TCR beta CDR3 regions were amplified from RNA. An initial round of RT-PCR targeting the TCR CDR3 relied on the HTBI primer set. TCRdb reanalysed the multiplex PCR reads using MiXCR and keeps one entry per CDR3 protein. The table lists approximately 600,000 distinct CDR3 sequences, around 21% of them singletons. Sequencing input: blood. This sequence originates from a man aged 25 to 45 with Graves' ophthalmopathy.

The DNA for the CDR3 is TGTGCCAGCAGCCAACAAAGGGGGCTTAGGCGGGAGACCCAGTACTTC. Translated, it gives CASSQQRGLRRETQYF. The V call is TRBV28, the J call TRBJ2-5; 7 nucleotides align to TRBD1. The germline V gene has CDR1 MDHEN and CDR2 SYDVKM. With 6 bases clipped from V and 5 bases from J, the junction kept 15 bases outside the gene matches. The CDR3 is 16 amino acids.